This TCR beta chain was documented in a study of blood T cells in healthy people across ages. In its sample, this clonotype was seen a few times. Antigen: not known. V was clipped by 4 bases and J by 6 bases; unmatched bases: 7. Germline CDR1 reads SGDLS; CDR2 reads YYNGEE. The CDR3 is 14 amino acids. Study outcomes and limitations: Since the PBMCs were unsorted, naive and antigen-experienced cells could not be conclusively compared.

PBMCs numbering at least 7 million were isolated per sample. The use of a sample-barcoded 5' primer and a J-beta primer mix characterized a second PCR of roughly 6 to 11 cycles. Each cDNA molecule received a tag from a template-switch adaptor that had 12 random nucleotides. TCRdb reprocessed the 5' RACE reads via MiXCR and lists one record per CDR3 protein. This table has hundreds of thousands of distinct CDR3 sequences, roughly 48% appearing once. This chain links TRBV9 with TRBJ2-1, with 7 bases aligning to TRBD1. Sequenced: blood. This TCR was sampled from a man aged 80 or over in good health. CDR3 protein: CASSPGQVANEQFF. The CDR3 DNA reads as TGTGCCAGCAGCCCCGGACAGGTGGCCAATGAGCAGTTCTTC.